The rows below give T cell receptor beta chains drawn from one sample of a study of T cells in tuberculosis. Some clones are missing from TCRdb's copy, which holds only in-frame ones; the method was immunoSEQ multiplex PCR. The repertoire holds about 34,000 clones, with 93% as singletons. Source: PBMCs, taken at tuberculosis diagnosis. The source is an adult with tuberculosis. Each CDR3 is given with its conserved first and last residue. Each record gives: D gene, J gene, clone size, V gene, CDR3 protein, CDR3 DNA. A D gene is named only where the DNA matches it firmly. The listing skips clone size in some rows; elsewhere it reads once, few, many or a size class.

D: TRBD2
J: TRBJ2-2
size: NA
V: TRBV29-1
CDR3: CSVAGLAGAAGELFF
DNA: TGCAGCGTTGCGGGGCTAGCGGGAGCGGCCGGGGAGCTGTTTTTT

D: TRBD2
J: TRBJ2-7
size: once
V: TRBV7-8
CDR3: CASSLVAGGSYEQYF
DNA: TGTGCCAGCAGCTTAGTAGCGGGGGGTAGCTACGAGCAGTACTTC

D: NA
J: TRBJ2-7
size: NA
V: TRBV5-6
CDR3: CASSSGTWGYEQYF
DNA: TGTGCCAGCAGCTCCGGGACTTGGGGCTACGAGCAGTACTTC

D: NA
J: TRBJ2-5
size: NA
V: TRBV2
CDR3: CASTRGGERTRETQYF
DNA: TGTGCCAGCACCAGGGGAGGGGAACGAACGAGAGAGACCCAGTACTTC

D: NA
J: TRBJ1-6
size: NA
V: TRBV5-4
CDR3: CASSFDGSGNSPLHF
DNA: TGTGCCAGCAGCTTCGACGGTTCAGGGAATTCACCCCTCCACTTT

D: TRBD1
J: TRBJ2-3
size: NA
V: TRBV19
CDR3: CASGQGTDTQYF
DNA: TGTGCCAGTGGACAGGGGACAGATACGCAGTATTTT

D: NA
J: TRBJ1-1
size: once
V: TRBV18
CDR3: CASSPGGGDTEAFF
DNA: TGTGCCAGCTCACCGGGGGGTGGAGACACTGAAGCTTTCTTT

D: TRBD1
J: TRBJ1-2
size: NA
V: TRBV19
CDR3: CASSISTGGNFGYTF
DNA: TGTGCCAGTAGTATAAGTACAGGGGGCAATTTTGGCTACACCTTC

D: NA
J: TRBJ1-1
size: NA
V: TRBV4-1
CDR3: CASSQHLNTEAFF
DNA: TGCGCCAGCAGCCAACATTTGAACACTGAAGCTTTCTTT

D: NA
J: TRBJ2-1
size: NA
V: TRBV6-5
CDR3: CASSYPQGNEQFF
DNA: TGTGCCAGCAGTTACCCGCAGGGGAATGAGCAGTTCTTC

D: NA
J: TRBJ2-1
size: once
V: TRBV11-3
CDR3: CASSLGRHNEQFF
DNA: TGTGCCAGCAGCTTAGGGAGACACAATGAGCAGTTCTTC

D: NA
J: TRBJ1-6
size: NA
V: TRBV7-2
CDR3: CASSLGTGSSYNSPLHF
DNA: TGTGCCAGCAGCTTAGGAACGGGGAGCTCCTATAATTCACCCCTCCACTTT

D: NA
J: TRBJ2-7
size: NA
V: TRBV7-2
CDR3: CASSRGYYEQYF
DNA: TGTGCCAGCAGCCGAGGATACTACGAGCAGTACTTC

D: TRBD1
J: TRBJ1-2
size: NA
V: TRBV2
CDR3: CASIRDQGVNYGYTF
DNA: TGTGCCAGCATCCGGGACCAGGGGGTAAACTATGGCTACACCTTC

D: NA
J: TRBJ1-1
size: NA
V: TRBV20-1
CDR3: CSAQALAEAFF
DNA: TGCAGTGCCCAGGCATTGGCTGAAGCTTTCTTT

D: NA
J: TRBJ2-7
size: once
V: TRBV5-1
CDR3: CASSLAQGSTYEQYF
DNA: TGCGCCAGCAGCTTGGCGCAGGGGTCCACCTACGAGCAGTACTTC

D: NA
J: TRBJ1-4
size: NA
V: TRBV5-1
CDR3: CASSFEGEKLFF
DNA: TGCGCCAGCAGCTTTGAGGGTGAAAAACTGTTTTTT

D: TRBD2
J: TRBJ2-1
size: NA
V: TRBV10-1
CDR3: CASLTSGKSSYNEQFF
DNA: TGCGCCAGTCTTACTAGCGGGAAGAGCTCCTACAATGAGCAGTTCTTC

D: TRBD1
J: TRBJ1-3
size: NA
V: TRBV6-1
CDR3: CASSIGTVSGNTIYF
DNA: TGTGCCAGCAGTATCGGGACAGTCTCTGGAAACACCATATATTTT

D: TRBD2
J: TRBJ2-7
size: NA
V: TRBV6-5
CDR3: CASSYSYTSGNYEQYF
DNA: TGTGCCAGCAGTTACTCCTATACTAGCGGTAACTACGAGCAGTACTTC

D: NA
J: TRBJ1-2
size: NA
V: TRBV6-6
CDR3: CASRGTPKFDYGYTF
DNA: TGTGCCAGCAGGGGGACACCAAAGTTTGACTATGGCTACACCTTC

D: TRBD2
J: TRBJ2-7
size: NA
V: TRBV27
CDR3: CASSLGGGDYEQYF
DNA: TGTGCCAGCAGTTTGGGGGGGGGAGACTACGAGCAGTACTTC

D: NA
J: TRBJ1-1
size: NA
V: TRBV7-2
CDR3: CASSRGSGNTEAFF
DNA: TGTGCCAGCAGCCGGGGGTCGGGGAACACTGAAGCTTTCTTT

D: NA
J: TRBJ1-3
size: NA
V: TRBV28
CDR3: CASSLRGSSGNTIYF
DNA: TGTGCCAGCAGTTTGAGAGGGTCCTCTGGAAACACCATATATTTT

D: NA
J: TRBJ2-2
size: NA
V: TRBV4-1
CDR3: CASSRVLRGTGELFF
DNA: TGCGCCAGCAGCCGTGTTCTAAGGGGCACCGGGGAGCTGTTTTTT

D: TRBD1
J: TRBJ2-3
size: NA
V: TRBV11-2
CDR3: CASRPVDRWGDTDTQYF
DNA: TGTGCCAGCAGACCAGTGGACAGGTGGGGTGACACAGATACGCAGTATTTT

D: NA
J: TRBJ1-5
size: NA
V: TRBV4-1
CDR3: CASSQVGGGQPQHF
DNA: TGCGCCAGCAGCCAAGTCGGGGGGGGTCAGCCCCAGCATTTT

D: TRBD1
J: TRBJ1-3
size: NA
V: TRBV4-1
CDR3: CASSQVGGGGNTIYF
DNA: TGCGCCAGCAGCCAAGTAGGGGGCGGAGGAAACACCATATATTTT

D: TRBD2
J: TRBJ2-1
size: NA
V: TRBV13
CDR3: CASSSRLAEQFF
DNA: TGTGCCAGCAGCTCCCGACTAGCCGAGCAGTTCTTC

D: TRBD1
J: TRBJ1-1
size: NA
V: TRBV5-1
CDR3: CASKTGGTEAFF
DNA: TGCGCCAGCAAGACAGGGGGGACTGAAGCTTTCTTT

D: NA
J: TRBJ1-1
size: few
V: TRBV9
CDR3: CASSPADQRGDEAFF
DNA: TGTGCCAGCAGCCCAGCCGACCAAAGGGGCGATGAAGCTTTCTTT

D: TRBD2
J: TRBJ2-3
size: NA
V: TRBV27
CDR3: CASSFLATSGVTDTQYF
DNA: TGTGCCAGCAGTTTCCTCGCGACTAGCGGGGTGACAGATACGCAGTATTTT

D: NA
J: TRBJ1-5
size: NA
V: TRBV2
CDR3: CASSALRGGHQPQHF
DNA: TGTGCCAGCAGCGCCCTTAGGGGGGGACATCAGCCCCAGCATTTT

D: NA
J: TRBJ2-3
size: NA
V: TRBV30
CDR3: CAWSTRATDTQYF
DNA: TGTGCCTGGAGTACGCGGGCGACAGATACGCAGTATTTT

D: NA
J: TRBJ2-5
size: NA
V: TRBV5-6
CDR3: CASSLLHSLSSQETQYF
DNA: TGTGCCAGCAGCTTGTTACACAGCTTGTCTTCTCAAGAGACCCAGTACTTC

D: NA
J: TRBJ2-1
size: NA
V: TRBV19
CDR3: CASPLGVQFF
DNA: TGTGCCAGTCCCTTAGGGGTTCAGTTCTTC

D: NA
J: TRBJ2-2
size: NA
V: TRBV18
CDR3: CASSADLGGINTGELFF
DNA: TGTGCCAGCTCAGCTGACTTGGGGGGTATCAACACCGGGGAGCTGTTTTTT

D: TRBD1
J: TRBJ2-1
size: NA
V: TRBV19
CDR3: CASSTQSDRAYNEQFF
DNA: TGTGCCAGTAGTACCCAGTCGGACAGGGCCTACAATGAGCAGTTCTTC

D: NA
J: TRBJ1-2
size: NA
V: TRBV28
CDR3: CASSFSVTGEYGYTF
DNA: TGTGCCAGCAGTTTCTCGGTGACAGGCGAGTATGGCTACACCTTC

D: TRBD2
J: TRBJ2-1
size: NA
V: TRBV14
CDR3: CASSRWGLAGGEQFF
DNA: TGTGCCAGCAGCCGATGGGGACTAGCGGGAGGAGAGCAGTTCTTC

D: NA
J: TRBJ1-1
size: NA
V: TRBV6-6
CDR3: CATTRVRGTEAFF
DNA: TGTGCCACCACCCGGGTCCGGGGCACTGAAGCTTTCTTT

D: TRBD1
J: TRBJ1-1
size: once
V: TRBV15
CDR3: CATSPPPGQGTEAFF
DNA: TGTGCCACCAGCCCCCCCCCGGGACAGGGCACTGAAGCTTTCTTT

D: TRBD2
J: TRBJ2-3
size: NA
V: TRBV7-2
CDR3: CASSLTRLAGGSTDTQYF
DNA: TGTGCCAGCAGCCTTACCCGACTAGCGGGGGGATCCACAGATACGCAGTATTTT

D: TRBD1
J: TRBJ1-1
size: NA
V: TRBV29-1
CDR3: CSTQGVIGVNTEAFF
DNA: TGCAGCACACAGGGGGTCATAGGGGTGAACACTGAAGCTTTCTTT

D: NA
J: TRBJ2-1
size: NA
V: TRBV5-6
CDR3: CASSFGGYYNEQFF
DNA: TGTGCCAGCAGCTTTGGGGGGTACTACAATGAGCAGTTCTTC

D: TRBD1
J: TRBJ2-3
size: NA
V: TRBV9
CDR3: CASSAPGQGLTDTQYF
DNA: TGTGCCAGCAGCGCCCCGGGACAGGGCCTCACAGATACGCAGTATTTT

D: TRBD2
J: TRBJ2-7
size: NA
V: TRBV7-8
CDR3: CASSLRTSGGYEQYF
DNA: TGTGCCAGCAGCTTAAGGACTAGCGGGGGTTACGAGCAGTACTTC

D: NA
J: TRBJ2-1
size: NA
V: TRBV19
CDR3: CASKRAEDPLNEQFF
DNA: TGTGCCAGTAAACGCGCGGAGGATCCTCTCAATGAGCAGTTCTTC

D: TRBD2
J: TRBJ2-5
size: NA
V: TRBV7-6
CDR3: CASSLGTPGGVQYF
DNA: TGTGCCAGCAGCTTAGGGACTCCGGGGGGGGTCCAGTACTTC